A selection of T cell receptor beta chains follows, all from one sample in a study of blood T cell repertoires in COVID-19. TCRdb keeps only in-frame clones here, not all; method: immunoSEQ multiplex PCR. The sample yields 100,000 to 120,000 clones, roughly 91% seen once. The sample comprised peripheral blood. The receptors here all came from a woman in her forties or fifties with acute or convalescent COVID-19. CDR3s include the opening cysteine and the closing phenylalanine or tryptophan. D genes are given only for firm matches. Size is stated for part of the rows, as once, few or many counts, or as a class when the clone is expanded.

TRBD1	TRBV29-1	TRBJ1-1	-	TGCAGCGTAGACTTGGACAGGAAAGCTTTCTTT	CSVDLDRKAFF
-	TRBV3-1/TRBV3-2	TRBJ1-3	-	TGTGCCAGCAGCCCCGGGATCAGGGGAGATGGAAACACCATATATTTT	CASSPGIRGDGNTIYF
TRBD1	TRBV18	TRBJ2-7	-	TGTGCCAGCTCGCGCGGGACAGGGTCAGTCGAGCAGTACTTC	CASSRGTGSVEQYF
-	TRBV3-1/TRBV3-2	TRBJ1-3	-	TGTGCCAGCAGCCAAGAGGACGCTGGGGGGAACACCATATATTTT	CASSQEDAGGNTIYF
-	TRBV30	TRBJ1-1	-	TGTGCCTGGAGTGTAAACAGGGATAAGGCTTTCTTT	CAWSVNRDKAFF
-	TRBV5-5	TRBJ2-1	once	TGTGCCAGCAGCTTGGAACCCCGCGGTAGCTCCTACAATGAGCAGTTCTTC	CASSLEPRGSSYNEQFF
TRBD1	TRBV10-3	TRBJ1-1	once	TGTGCCATCAGTGAGTCGAACAGGGGCACTGAAGCTTTCTTT	CAISESNRGTEAFF
TRBD2	TRBV5-4	TRBJ2-5	-	TGTGCCAGCAGCAAGCAAAGCGGGAGGGCCGGTGAGACCCAGTACTTC	CASSKQSGRAGETQYF
-	TRBV2	TRBJ1-5	-	TGTGCCAGCAGTGAAACCAGGGAACTTCAGCCCCAGCATTTT	CASSETRELQPQHF
-	TRBV2	TRBJ2-7	-	TGTGCCAGCATGCAGGGCCTCTCCTACGAGCAGTACTTC	CASMQGLSYEQYF